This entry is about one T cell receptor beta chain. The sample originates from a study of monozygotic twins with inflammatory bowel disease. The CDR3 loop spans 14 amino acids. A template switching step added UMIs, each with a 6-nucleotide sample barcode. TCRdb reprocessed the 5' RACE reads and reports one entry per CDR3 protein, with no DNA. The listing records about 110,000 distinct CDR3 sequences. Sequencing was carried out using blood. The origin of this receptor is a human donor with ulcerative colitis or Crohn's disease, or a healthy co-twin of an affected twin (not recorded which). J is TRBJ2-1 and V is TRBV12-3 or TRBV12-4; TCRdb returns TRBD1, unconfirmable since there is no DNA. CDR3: CASGNRDREDEQFF.